This T cell receptor beta chain was recovered during a study of CD8 T cells in ankylosing spondylitis. Regarding the study as a whole: It appeared that ankylosing spondylitis blood was characterized by a TCR beta motif of fewer than ten highly homologous variants.

MiXCR, run by TCRdb on the 5' RACE reads, gives a single entry per CDR3 protein. Seen here are just under 550,000 distinct CDR3 sequences, more than 9.5% observed once, and the top ten hold about 6.5%. Concerning this clonotype: Its matching antigen is unknown.

The CDR3 runs to 17 residues. The V segment lost 1 base and the J segment 0 bases; nucleotides outside the gene matches: 6. Germline assignment: CDR1 SEHNR and CDR2 FQNEAQ (reference sequence). The source material was blood, either unsorted or a sorted T cell fraction (not recorded which). The chain couples TRBV7-9 to TRBJ1-2; 9 bases map to TRBD1. This receptor was taken from a male donor with ankylosing spondylitis. This CDR3 reads CASSLETQGATNYGYTF. CDR3 DNA sequence: TGTGCCAGCAGCTTAGAGACACAGGGGGCTACTAACTATGGCTACACCTTC.